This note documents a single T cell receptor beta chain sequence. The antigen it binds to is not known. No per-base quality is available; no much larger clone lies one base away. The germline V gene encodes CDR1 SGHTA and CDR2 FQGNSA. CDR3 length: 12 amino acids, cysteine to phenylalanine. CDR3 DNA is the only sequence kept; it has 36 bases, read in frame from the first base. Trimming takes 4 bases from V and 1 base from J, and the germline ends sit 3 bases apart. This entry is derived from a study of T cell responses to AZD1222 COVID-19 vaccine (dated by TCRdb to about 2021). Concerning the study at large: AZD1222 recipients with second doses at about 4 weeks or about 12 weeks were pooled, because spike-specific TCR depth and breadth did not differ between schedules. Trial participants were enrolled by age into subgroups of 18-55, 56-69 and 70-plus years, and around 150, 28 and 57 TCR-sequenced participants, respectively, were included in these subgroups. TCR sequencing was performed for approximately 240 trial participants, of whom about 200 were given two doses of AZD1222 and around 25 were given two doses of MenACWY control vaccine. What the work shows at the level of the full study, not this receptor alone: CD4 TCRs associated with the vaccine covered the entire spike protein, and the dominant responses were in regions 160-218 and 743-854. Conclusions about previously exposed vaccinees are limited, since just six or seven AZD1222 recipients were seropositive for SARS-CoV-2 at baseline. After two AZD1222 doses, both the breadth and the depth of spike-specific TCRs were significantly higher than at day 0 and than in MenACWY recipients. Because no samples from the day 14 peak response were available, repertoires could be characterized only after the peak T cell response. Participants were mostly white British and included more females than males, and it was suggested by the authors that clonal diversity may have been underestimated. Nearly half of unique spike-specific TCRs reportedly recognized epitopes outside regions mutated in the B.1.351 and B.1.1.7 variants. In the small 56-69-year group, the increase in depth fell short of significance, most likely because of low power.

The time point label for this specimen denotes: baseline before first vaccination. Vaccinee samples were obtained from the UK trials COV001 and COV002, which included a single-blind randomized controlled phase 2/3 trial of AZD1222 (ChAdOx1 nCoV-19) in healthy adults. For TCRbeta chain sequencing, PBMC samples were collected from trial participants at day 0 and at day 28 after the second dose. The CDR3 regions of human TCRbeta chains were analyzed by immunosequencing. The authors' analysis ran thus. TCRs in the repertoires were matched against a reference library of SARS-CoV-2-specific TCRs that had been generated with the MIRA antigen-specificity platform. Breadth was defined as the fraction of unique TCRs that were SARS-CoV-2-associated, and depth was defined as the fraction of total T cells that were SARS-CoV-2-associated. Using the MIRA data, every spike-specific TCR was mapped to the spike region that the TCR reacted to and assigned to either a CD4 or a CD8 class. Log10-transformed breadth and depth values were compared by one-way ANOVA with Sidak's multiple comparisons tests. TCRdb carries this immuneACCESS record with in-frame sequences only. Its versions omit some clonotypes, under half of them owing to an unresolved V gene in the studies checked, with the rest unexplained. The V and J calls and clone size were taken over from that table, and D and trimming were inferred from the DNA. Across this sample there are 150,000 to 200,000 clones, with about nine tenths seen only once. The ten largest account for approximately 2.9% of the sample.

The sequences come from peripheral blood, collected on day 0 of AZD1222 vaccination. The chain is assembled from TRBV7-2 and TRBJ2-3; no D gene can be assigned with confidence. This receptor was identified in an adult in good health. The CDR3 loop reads CASSSRTDTQYF. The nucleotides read TGTGCCAGCAGCTCCCGCACAGATACGCAGTATTTT.